A selection of T cell receptor beta chains follows, all from one sample in a study of regulatory T cells in long-lasting Graves disease. MiXCR, run by TCRdb on the multiplex PCR reads, gives a single entry per CDR3 protein. The sample holds a few hundred thousand distinct CDR3 sequences, approximately 25% seen once. Specimen: peripheral blood mononuclear cells (PBMCs), collected when the disease was refractory, from a patient treated with antithyroid drugs. These receptors all come from a woman in her 40s with Graves disease. CDR3s include the opening cysteine and the closing phenylalanine or tryptophan. The D gene is left open where the match is weak. The listing skips clone size in some rows; elsewhere it reads once, few, many or a size class.

D gene: TRBD1
clone size: many
V gene: TRBV28
J gene: TRBJ1-6
CDR3 DNA: TGTGCCAGCAGTTTTCCGACAGGGCTTTCACCCCTCCACTTT
CDR3 protein: CASSFPTGLSPLHF

D gene: NA
clone size: few
V gene: TRBV6-1
J gene: TRBJ1-2
CDR3 DNA: TGTGCCAGCAGTGAAGCTCAATCTGGGTATGGCTACACCTTC
CDR3 protein: CASSEAQSGYGYTF

D gene: NA
clone size: NA
V gene: TRBV11-2
J gene: TRBJ2-3
CDR3 DNA: TGTGCCAGCAGCTTATCAAGCAGGGAAATAGATACGCAGTATTTT
CDR3 protein: CASSLSSREIDTQYF

D gene: NA
clone size: NA
V gene: TRBV14
J gene: TRBJ2-7
CDR3 DNA: TGTGCCAGCAGCCAAAGCGGACTCGCCTACGAGCAGTACTTC
CDR3 protein: CASSQSGLAYEQYF

D gene: NA
clone size: few
V gene: TRBV3-1
J gene: TRBJ2-7
CDR3 DNA: TGTGCCAGCAGCCAAACAAAAGGGAGCAACGAGCAGTACTTC
CDR3 protein: CASSQTKGSNEQYF

D gene: NA
clone size: many
V gene: TRBV20-1
J gene: TRBJ1-2
CDR3 DNA: TGCAGTGCTAGAGAGAATGGCTACACCTTC
CDR3 protein: CSARENGYTF

D gene: TRBD1
clone size: many
V gene: TRBV12-3/TRBV12-4
J gene: TRBJ2-1
CDR3 DNA: TGTGCCAGCAGTTTTTTCGGACAGGAGGCATACAATGAGCAGTTCTTC
CDR3 protein: CASSFFGQEAYNEQFF

D gene: NA
clone size: many
V gene: TRBV28
J gene: TRBJ2-5
CDR3 DNA: TGTGCCAGCAGTTTCTTTAGGGCCCCGAAGACCCAGTACTTC
CDR3 protein: CASSFFRAPKTQYF

D gene: NA
clone size: many
V gene: TRBV28
J gene: TRBJ2-7
CDR3 DNA: TGTGCCAGTGTTCCAGGGGGGGGCTACGAGCAGTACTTC
CDR3 protein: CASVPGGGYEQYF

D gene: NA
clone size: NA
V gene: TRBV6-9
J gene: TRBJ2-3
CDR3 DNA: TGTGCCAGCAGTTCTTGGCAGGGTGAGACAGATACGCAGTATTTT
CDR3 protein: CASSSWQGETDTQYF

D gene: NA
clone size: NA
V gene: TRBV10-3
J gene: TRBJ1-4
CDR3 DNA: TGTGCCATCAGTGAGGGCTTTAATGAAAAACTGTTTTTT
CDR3 protein: CAISEGFNEKLFF

D gene: TRBD2
clone size: once
V gene: TRBV20-1
J gene: TRBJ2-1
CDR3 DNA: TGCAGTGCTAGGTTGGGTAGCGGGAGCGACAATGAGCAGTTCTTC
CDR3 protein: CSARLGSGSDNEQFF

D gene: NA
clone size: many
V gene: TRBV25-1
J gene: TRBJ2-5
CDR3 DNA: TGTGCCACACACCGGGACTTCCAAGAGACCCAGTACTTC
CDR3 protein: CATHRDFQETQYF

D gene: NA
clone size: few
V gene: TRBV11-2
J gene: TRBJ2-7
CDR3 DNA: TGTGCCAGCAGCTTAGATCCCACTAGCGAGCAGTACTTC
CDR3 protein: CASSLDPTSEQYF

D gene: NA
clone size: few
V gene: TRBV19
J gene: TRBJ2-7
CDR3 DNA: TGTGCCAGTAGCACCGGCGTTGAGGTCTACGAGCAGTACTTC
CDR3 protein: CASSTGVEVYEQYF

D gene: NA
clone size: NA
V gene: TRBV5-1
J gene: TRBJ2-3
CDR3 DNA: TGCGCCAGCAGCTGGTCGACAGATACGCAGTATTTT
CDR3 protein: CASSWSTDTQYF

D gene: NA
clone size: few
V gene: TRBV14
J gene: TRBJ1-1
CDR3 DNA: TGTGCCAGCAGCCCCCGGACAGTTCGGTACACTGAAGCTTTCTTT
CDR3 protein: CASSPRTVRYTEAFF

D gene: NA
clone size: NA
V gene: TRBV5-8
J gene: TRBJ2-5
CDR3 DNA: TGTGCCAGCAGCTTAGTCGGCGGAGAGACCCAGTACTTC
CDR3 protein: CASSLVGGETQYF

D gene: TRBD2
clone size: NA
V gene: TRBV6-2/TRBV6-3
J gene: TRBJ2-1
CDR3 DNA: TGTGCCAGCAACTTGGGACTAGCGGGCCGCTCCTACAATGAGCAGTTCTTC
CDR3 protein: CASNLGLAGRSYNEQFF

D gene: NA
clone size: NA
V gene: TRBV27
J gene: TRBJ2-7
CDR3 DNA: TGTGCCAGCAGTCCGAGGGGGGGTCTCAGGGGCGAGCAGTACTTC
CDR3 protein: CASSPRGGLRGEQYF

D gene: TRBD2
clone size: few
V gene: TRBV7-6
J gene: TRBJ2-2
CDR3 DNA: TGTGCCAGCAGCTCTCTTAGCGGGTTCACCGGGGAGCTGTTTTTT
CDR3 protein: CASSSLSGFTGELFF

D gene: TRBD1
clone size: few
V gene: TRBV5-1
J gene: TRBJ2-7
CDR3 DNA: TGCGCCAGCAGCTTGGAGGGACAGGGGGCGATTCACGAGCAGTACTTC
CDR3 protein: CASSLEGQGAIHEQYF

D gene: NA
clone size: many
V gene: TRBV2
J gene: TRBJ2-7
CDR3 DNA: TGTGCCAGCAGTGAAGAGATCAGCTACGAGCAGTACTTC
CDR3 protein: CASSEEISYEQYF

D gene: NA
clone size: NA
V gene: TRBV6-5
J gene: TRBJ2-7
CDR3 DNA: TGTGCCAGCAGTTACTCGTTTTGGGCGGGCCTAAACCCCTACGAGCAGTACTTC
CDR3 protein: CASSYSFWAGLNPYEQYF

D gene: NA
clone size: many
V gene: TRBV7-3
J gene: TRBJ2-5
CDR3 DNA: TGTGCCAGCAGCGTAAACGGGGGGCAAGGTGGGACCCAGTACTTC
CDR3 protein: CASSVNGGQGGTQYF

D gene: TRBD2
clone size: NA
V gene: TRBV2
J gene: TRBJ2-1
CDR3 DNA: TGTGCCAGCACCCGAGCGGCTAGCGGGAGTAATGAGCAGTTCTTC
CDR3 protein: CASTRAASGSNEQFF

D gene: NA
clone size: many
V gene: TRBV28
J gene: TRBJ1-2
CDR3 DNA: TGTGCCAGCAGTATCCAGGGCGTTGCAAACTATGGCTACACCTTC
CDR3 protein: CASSIQGVANYGYTF

D gene: NA
clone size: NA
V gene: TRBV7-9
J gene: TRBJ1-1
CDR3 DNA: TGTGCCAGCAGCTTAGTTCCGAAGAACACTGAAGCTTTCTTT
CDR3 protein: CASSLVPKNTEAFF

D gene: TRBD1
clone size: few
V gene: TRBV5-1
J gene: TRBJ1-4
CDR3 DNA: TGCGCCAGCAGCTGGACAGGGGGCGAAAAACTGTTTTTT
CDR3 protein: CASSWTGGEKLFF

D gene: TRBD2
clone size: many
V gene: TRBV12-3/TRBV12-4
J gene: TRBJ2-2
CDR3 DNA: TGTGCCAGCAGTCCCAGACTAGCGGGAGGGCCAAACACCGGGGAGCTGTTTTTT
CDR3 protein: CASSPRLAGGPNTGELFF

D gene: NA
clone size: NA
V gene: TRBV7-2
J gene: TRBJ1-1
CDR3 DNA: TGTGCCAGCAGCGTAGTTGCCGGATTTTACACTGAAGCTTTCTTT
CDR3 protein: CASSVVAGFYTEAFF

D gene: TRBD1
clone size: NA
V gene: TRBV28
J gene: TRBJ2-7
CDR3 DNA: TGTGCCAGCAGATCAGGGGGAGAGGAGTACTTC
CDR3 protein: CASRSGGEEYF

D gene: NA
clone size: NA
V gene: TRBV5-1
J gene: TRBJ1-5
CDR3 DNA: TGCGCCAGCAGCTCCCAGGGTGCTCAGCCCCAGCATTTT
CDR3 protein: CASSSQGAQPQHF

D gene: TRBD2
clone size: many
V gene: TRBV7-3
J gene: TRBJ2-5
CDR3 DNA: TGTGCCAGCAGCGCCGGACTAGCAGAGACCCAGTACTTC
CDR3 protein: CASSAGLAETQYF

D gene: NA
clone size: few
V gene: TRBV7-8
J gene: TRBJ2-7
CDR3 DNA: TGTGCCAGCAGCATGGGGATGGGGCTAGCAGCCTACGAGCAGTACTTC
CDR3 protein: CASSMGMGLAAYEQYF

D gene: NA
clone size: NA
V gene: TRBV10-3
J gene: TRBJ2-7
CDR3 DNA: TGTGCCATCAGTGATCTCAGGGTAAATGAGCAGTACTTC
CDR3 protein: CAISDLRVNEQYF

D gene: TRBD2
clone size: many
V gene: TRBV20-1
J gene: TRBJ2-7
CDR3 DNA: TGCAGTGCTGACACTAGCGGGAAAGGCTACGAGCAGTACTTC
CDR3 protein: CSADTSGKGYEQYF

D gene: TRBD2
clone size: few
V gene: TRBV5-1
J gene: TRBJ2-2
CDR3 DNA: TGCGCCAGCGGCCCTACTGCTGGACTAGTCGGGGAGCTGTTTTTT
CDR3 protein: CASGPTAGLVGELFF

D gene: TRBD1
clone size: few
V gene: TRBV11-2
J gene: TRBJ2-7
CDR3 DNA: TGTGCCAGCAGCCACAGGGGGCTTACCTACGAGCAGTACTTC
CDR3 protein: CASSHRGLTYEQYF

D gene: TRBD2
clone size: NA
V gene: TRBV27
J gene: TRBJ2-3
CDR3 DNA: TGTGCCAGCAGTTTCCTACGCAGCGGGAGGGCAGATACGCAGTATTTT
CDR3 protein: CASSFLRSGRADTQYF

D gene: NA
clone size: many
V gene: TRBV2
J gene: TRBJ1-2
CDR3 DNA: TGTGCCAGCAGTGGGACGCTTTACTATGGCTACACCTTC
CDR3 protein: CASSGTLYYGYTF

D gene: NA
clone size: NA
V gene: TRBV11-2
J gene: TRBJ1-6
CDR3 DNA: TGTGCCAGCAGCTTAACAGGGCCCGGGTCCTATAATTCACCCCTCCACTTT
CDR3 protein: CASSLTGPGSYNSPLHF

D gene: TRBD2
clone size: NA
V gene: TRBV29-1
J gene: TRBJ2-1
CDR3 DNA: TGCAGCGTCCGACTAGCGGGAGGCCCTTTGCAGATGGCTGGGCAGTTCTTC
CDR3 protein: CSVRLAGGPLQMAGQFF

D gene: TRBD2
clone size: many
V gene: TRBV7-8
J gene: TRBJ2-7
CDR3 DNA: TGTGCCACCGGACTAGCGGGAGAAGGGTGGGAGCAGTACTTC
CDR3 protein: CATGLAGEGWEQYF

D gene: NA
clone size: NA
V gene: TRBV7-2
J gene: TRBJ1-2
CDR3 DNA: TGTGCCAGCAGCCCAAGGAGGTACTATGGCTACACCTTC
CDR3 protein: CASSPRRYYGYTF

D gene: NA
clone size: NA
V gene: TRBV6-1
J gene: TRBJ1-6
CDR3 DNA: TGTGCCAGCAGACGACCGGATTCACCCCTCCACTTT
CDR3 protein: CASRRPDSPLHF

D gene: NA
clone size: few
V gene: TRBV20-1
J gene: TRBJ1-1
CDR3 DNA: TGCAGTGCTAGAGATTCCTTGAGGGCTTTCTTT
CDR3 protein: CSARDSLRAFF

D gene: NA
clone size: many
V gene: TRBV28
J gene: TRBJ2-5
CDR3 DNA: TGTGCCAGCAGTCCGAGACTAGGACGGTCAAGTGTGGAGACCCAGTACTTC
CDR3 protein: CASSPRLGRSSVETQYF

D gene: NA
clone size: NA
V gene: TRBV9
J gene: TRBJ2-1
CDR3 DNA: TGTGCCAGCAGCGAGGGAGTTGGCAACAATGAGCAGTTCTTC
CDR3 protein: CASSEGVGNNEQFF